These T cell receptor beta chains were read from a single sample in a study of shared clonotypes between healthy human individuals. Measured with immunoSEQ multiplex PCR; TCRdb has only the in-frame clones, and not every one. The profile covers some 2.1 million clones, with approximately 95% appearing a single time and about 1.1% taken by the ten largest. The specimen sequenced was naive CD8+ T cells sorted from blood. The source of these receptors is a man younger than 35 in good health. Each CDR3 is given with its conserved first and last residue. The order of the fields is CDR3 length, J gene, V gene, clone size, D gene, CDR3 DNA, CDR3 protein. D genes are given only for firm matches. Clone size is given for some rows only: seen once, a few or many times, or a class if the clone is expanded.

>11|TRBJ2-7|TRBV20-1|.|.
TGCAGTGCTGGTCTCGGGGTAGAGCAGTACTTC
CSAGLGVEQYF
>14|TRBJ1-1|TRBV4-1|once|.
TGCGCCAGCAGCCAAGATTTCGGGTTCACTGAAGCTTTCTTT
CASSQDFGFTEAFF
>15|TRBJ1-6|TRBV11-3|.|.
TGTGCCAGCAGCTTAGATTCGGGGCCTAATTCACCCCTCCACTTT
CASSLDSGPNSPLHF
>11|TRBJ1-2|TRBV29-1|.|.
TGCAGCGATTACAGGGTTGGAGGCTACACCTTC
CSDYRVGGYTF
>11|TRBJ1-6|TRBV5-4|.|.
TGTGCCAGCAGCCAGTCTGGCGCCCTCCACTTT
CASSQSGALHF
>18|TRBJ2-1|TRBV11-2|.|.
TGTGCCAGCAGCTTAGCCACGTGGGAGGGGGAGGCGAACAATGAGCAGTTCTTC
CASSLATWEGEANNEQFF
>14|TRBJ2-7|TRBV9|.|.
TGTGCCAGCAGCGTCGGCGGGTACGAATACGAGCAGTACTTC
CASSVGGYEYEQYF
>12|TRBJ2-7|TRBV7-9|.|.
TGTGCCAGCAGCAGGACTGGAGCTGAGCAGTACTTC
CASSRTGAEQYF
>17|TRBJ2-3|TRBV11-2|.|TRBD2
TGTGCCAGCAGCTTAGACAGACTAGCGGAGGATGGAGATACGCAGTATTTT
CASSLDRLAEDGDTQYF
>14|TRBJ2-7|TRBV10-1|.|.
TGCGCCAGCAGGAGTTCTGGCCCGGAGGGCGAGCAGTACTTC
CASRSSGPEGEQYF
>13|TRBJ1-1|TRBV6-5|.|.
TGTGCCAGCAGTTCCGACCGGAACACTGAAGCTTTCTTT
CASSSDRNTEAFF
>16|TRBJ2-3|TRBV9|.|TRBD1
TGTGCCAGCAGCGAGCGGACAGGGGCTAGCACAGATACGCAGTATTTT
CASSERTGASTDTQYF
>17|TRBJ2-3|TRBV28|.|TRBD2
TGTGCCAGCAGTTTAGTACTAGCGGGGGGAGAGACAGATACGCAGTATTTT
CASSLVLAGGETDTQYF
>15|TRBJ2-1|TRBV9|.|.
TGTGCCAGCAGCGGCGGGACTCCTATTCCCAATGAGCAGTTCTTC
CASSGGTPIPNEQFF
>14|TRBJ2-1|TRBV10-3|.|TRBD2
TGTGCCATCAGGACAGCGGGAGGAACCAATGAGCAGTTCTTC
CAIRTAGGTNEQFF
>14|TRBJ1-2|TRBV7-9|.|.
TGTGCCAGCAGCCCCCGGGACCTACCAAATGGCTACACCTTC
CASSPRDLPNGYTF
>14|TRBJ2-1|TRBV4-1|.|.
TGCGCCAGCAGCCACTCGACAGGCTACAATGAGCAGTTCTTC
CASSHSTGYNEQFF
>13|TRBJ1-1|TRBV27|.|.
TGTGCCAGCAGTTTAGTTCGAGGCACTGAAGCTTTCTTT
CASSLVRGTEAFF
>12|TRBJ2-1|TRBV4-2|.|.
TGTGCCAGCAGCCAAGAGAACAATGAGCAGTTCTTC
CASSQENNEQFF
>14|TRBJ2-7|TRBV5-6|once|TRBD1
TGTGCCAGCAGCCCAGCGACAGGGAGCTACGAGCAGTACTTC
CASSPATGSYEQYF
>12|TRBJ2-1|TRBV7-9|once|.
TGTGCCAGCAGCCCAGTCTCGAATGAGCAGTTCTTC
CASSPVSNEQFF
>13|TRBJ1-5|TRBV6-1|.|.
TGTGCCAGCGAGACGACAGGCCATCAGCCCCAGCATTTT
CASETTGHQPQHF
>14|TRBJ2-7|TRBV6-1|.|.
TGTGCCAGCAGTGAAGCGGGGGCACCCTACGAGCAGTACTTC
CASSEAGAPYEQYF
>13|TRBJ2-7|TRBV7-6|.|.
TGTGCCAGCAGCTATGACACTACCTACGAGCAGTACTTC
CASSYDTTYEQYF
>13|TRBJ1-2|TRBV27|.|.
TGTGCCAGCAGTTTGACGGGGTGGGAGGGCTACACCTTC
CASSLTGWEGYTF
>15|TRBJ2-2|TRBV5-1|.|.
TGCGCCAGCAGCTTGGGCCAGCTGGACACCGGGGAGCTGTTTTTT
CASSLGQLDTGELFF
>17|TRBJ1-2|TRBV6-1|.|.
TGTGCCAGCAGTGAAGCAGCTTTCCGGTACCAGGGCTATGGCTACACCTTC
CASSEAAFRYQGYGYTF
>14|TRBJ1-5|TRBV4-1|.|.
TGCGCCAGCAGCCAAGGACTGGGCAATCAGCCCCAGCATTTT
CASSQGLGNQPQHF
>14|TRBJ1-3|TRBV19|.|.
TGTGCCAGTAGTATACTACAGGGCGGAAACACCATATATTTT
CASSILQGGNTIYF
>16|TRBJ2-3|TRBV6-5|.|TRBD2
TGTGCCAGCAGTTACTCGGTGGGACTAGTCACAGATACGCAGTATTTT
CASSYSVGLVTDTQYF
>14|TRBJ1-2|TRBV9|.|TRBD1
TGTGCCAGCAGCGCCAACACAGGGGGCTATGGCTACACCTTC
CASSANTGGYGYTF
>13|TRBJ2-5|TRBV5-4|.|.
TGTGCCAGCAGCTGGGGTGAGGAGGAGACCCAGTACTTC
CASSWGEEETQYF
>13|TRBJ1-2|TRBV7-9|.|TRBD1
TGTGCCAGCACCAAAGGGGACAGGGGTGGCTACACCTTC
CASTKGDRGGYTF
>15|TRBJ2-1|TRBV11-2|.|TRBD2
TGTGCCAGCTGGACTAGCGGGAGGAAGGGCAATGAGCAGTTCTTC
CASWTSGRKGNEQFF
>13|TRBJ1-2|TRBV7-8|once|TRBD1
TGTGCCAGCAGTTTACAGGGGGTCTATGGCTACACCTTC
CASSLQGVYGYTF
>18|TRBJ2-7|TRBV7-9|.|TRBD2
TGTGCCAGCAGCCCAGGGGGACTAGCGGACGTGAGTACCTACGAGCAGTACTTC
CASSPGGLADVSTYEQYF
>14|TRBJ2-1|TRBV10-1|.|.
TGCGCCAGCAGTGAAAGCCTCTACTACAATGAGCAGTTCTTC
CASSESLYYNEQFF
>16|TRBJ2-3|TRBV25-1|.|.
TGTGCCAGCAGTGAATATCCCGGATGGAGCACAGATACGCAGTATTTT
CASSEYPGWSTDTQYF
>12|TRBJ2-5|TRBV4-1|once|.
TGCGCCAGCAGCCAGATCGAAGAGACCCAGTACTTC
CASSQIEETQYF
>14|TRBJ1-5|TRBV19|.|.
TGTGCCAGTAGTCCCAGGAGGGCGGATCAGCCCCAGCATTTT
CASSPRRADQPQHF
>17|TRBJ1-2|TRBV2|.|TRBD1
TGTGCCAGCAGTCTGCTACCGAAGGGGACAGGGGGCTATGGCTACACCTTC
CASSLLPKGTGGYGYTF
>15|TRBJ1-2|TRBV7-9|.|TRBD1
TGTGCCAGCAGCCTTTCCGGACAGGTTGGGAGTGGCTACACCTTC
CASSLSGQVGSGYTF
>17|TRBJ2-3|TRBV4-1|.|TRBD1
TGCGCCAGCAGCCTCGAACGGGACAGGGGTCTCACAGATACGCAGTATTTT
CASSLERDRGLTDTQYF
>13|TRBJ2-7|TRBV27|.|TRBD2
TGTGCCAGCAGTTTTGGACTAGTTTACGAGCAGTACTTC
CASSFGLVYEQYF
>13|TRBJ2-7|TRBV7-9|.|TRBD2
TGTGCCAGCAGCTCCGGACTAGCGTGGGAGCAGTACTTC
CASSSGLAWEQYF
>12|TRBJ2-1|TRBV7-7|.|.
TGTGCTAGCAGCTTAACGCAAGGGGAGCAGTTCTTC
CASSLTQGEQFF
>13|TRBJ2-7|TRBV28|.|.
TGTGCCAGCAGTAGCCACCAATTCTACGAGCAGTACTTC
CASSSHQFYEQYF
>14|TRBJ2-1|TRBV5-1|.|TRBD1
TGCGCCAGCAGCTTGGTCGACAGGGTCAATGAGCAGTTCTTC
CASSLVDRVNEQFF